This TCR beta chain was sequenced in a study of blood T cell repertoires in COVID-19. Study background: Collection of acute and convalescent COVID-19 samples took place in the United States, Italy and Spain. The cDNA or gDNA used as material had been derived from T cells, B-cell-depleted T cells, or PBMCs.

Source study methods: Amplifying reference gene primers gave estimates of nucleated cell counts. Produced via immunoSEQ multiplex PCR; TCRdb's table is partial and in-frame only. From that table come the V and J calls and clone size; the DNA was used to work out D and trimming. This sample has 180,000 or so clones, with approximately 86% found just once. This CDR3 spans 15 amino acids. In germline, CDR1 is LNHDA, CDR2 SQIVND (reference sequence). V gave up 2 bases and J gave up 1 base, with 11 bases separating them. There are a few counts of this clone. Sequenced: peripheral blood. This chain links TRBV19 with TRBJ1-2; D possibly corresponds to TRBD1 (6 bases). The clonotype originates from a man aged 55 to 70 who had recovered from COVID-19. The CDR3 sequence: CASSIRGGDNYGYTF. In nucleotides, the CDR3 is TGTGCCAGTAGTATAAGAGGGGGTGATAACTATGGCTACACCTTC.